The 11 T cell receptor beta chains listed next were all sequenced from one sample in a study of T cells of healthy individuals. TCRdb re-analysed the 5' RACE reads in MiXCR, keeping a single row per CDR3 protein. The data contain approximately 100,000 distinct CDR3 sequences, 15% to 20% of them singletons. The receptors here all came from a human donor in good health.

The chain carries TRBV2 and TRBJ2-5; D ambiguous. This CDR3 is built from 13 residues. Germline V lookup: CDR1 SNHLY, CDR2 FYNNEI. The V and J ends lost 10 bases and 3 bases respectively, with 15 bases between them. The CDR3, as DNA: TGTGCCACTGGTAGAAATCGCGAAGAGACCCAGTACTTC. This translates into CATGRNREETQYF. Based on the CDR3 plus reference TRBV2 and TRBJ2-5, the full variable domain is EPEVTQTPSHQVTQMGQEVILRCVPISNHLYFYWYRQILGQKVEFLVSFYNNEISEKSEIFDDQFSVERPDGSNFTLKIRSTKLEDSAMYFCATGRNREETQYFGPGTRLLVL.

In its sample, this clonotype was seen many times. This chain links TRBV19 with TRBJ2-6; possible D gene TRBD2, 5 bases. This CDR3 has 18 amino acids. Trimming removed 5 bases at V and 0 bases at J, with 17 bases between. Germline assignment: CDR1 LNHDA and CDR2 SQIVND (reference sequence). In DNA form, the CDR3 reads TGTGCCAGTAGTTCCCCAGGAGGCCCTTTCTCTGGGGCCAACGTCCTGACTTTC. Translating it yields CASSSPGGPFSGANVLTF.

In this sample, this clonotype turned up many times. V gene TRBV6-5 combines with J gene TRBJ1-1; D not resolved. The CDR3 length is 13 residues. Germline CDR1 is MNHEY and CDR2 is SVGAGI. The V end was cut by 7 bases, the J end by 2 bases, with 11 bases between. CDR3 in DNA: TGTGCCAGCACCGACACGTTCAACACTGAAGCTTTCTTT. Translation: CASTDTFNTEAFF.

This sequence joins TRBV4-3 and TRBJ2-5, with TRBD2 matching 14 bases. V lost 2 bases and J lost 5; bases outside the gene matches: 10. The germline CDR1 and CDR2 sequences are LGHNA and YSLEER. The CDR3 length is 18 residues. The CDR3: CASSQRLAGGPSGETQYF. The CDR3, as DNA: TGCGCCAGCAGCCAAAGACTAGCGGGAGGGCCAAGTGGGGAGACCCAGTACTTC.

In this sample, this clonotype turned up a few times. V gene TRBV9 combines with J gene TRBJ2-7, with a tentative D call TRBD2 (6 bases). The germline gives CDR1 SGDLS, CDR2 YYNGEE. There are 16 residues in the CDR3. The V end was cut by 3 bases, the J end by 5 bases, with 21 bases between. The CDR3 region has the DNA TGTGCCAGCAGCGCCCGTTCCGGGACTCGAAGCGACGAGCAGTACTTC. Its protein is CASSARSGTRSDEQYF.

The rearrangement links TRBV14 to TRBJ2-3; 7 bases align to TRBD1. The CDR3 spans 15 residues. V lost 1 base, J lost 7 bases, and 8 bases stayed unmatched. CDR1 and CDR2 from the germline V gene are SGHDN and FVKESK. CDR3 region: CASSQGGGRKYTQYF. CDR3 nucleotides: TGTGCCAGCAGCCAAGGAGGGGGCAGGAAATATACGCAGTATTTT.

The rearrangement links TRBV5-1 to TRBJ2-5; 7 bases line up with TRBD2. Germline V lookup: CDR1 SGHRS, CDR2 YFSETQ. The CDR3 is 15 residues long. J lost 4 bases, V lost 7 bases, and 13 bases had no gene match. DNA for the CDR3: TGCGCCAGCGCCCCAGCCGGGACTACCCCAGAGACCCAGTACTTC. Protein product: CASAPAGTTPETQYF.

This clonotype was detected many times. The chain combines TRBV5-1 with TRBJ2-1, with 8 bases lining up with TRBD2. Germline-derived CDR1 and CDR2 are SGHRS and YFSETQ. With V trimmed by 0 bases and J by 7 bases, 12 bases remained unmatched. This CDR3 comprises 17 residues. The CDR3 nucleotides read TGCGCCAGCAGCTTGGGTCCGGCGGGAGGACTTGATAATGAGCAGTTCTTC. Amino acids: CASSLGPAGGLDNEQFF.

The sample holds a few counts of this clonotype. The chain links TRBV12-3 or TRBV12-4 to TRBJ2-1; D is unresolved. Trimming pared 10 bases from V and 8 bases from J, leaving 9 bases between. The CDR3 has 10 residues. CDR3: CATGPDEQFF. In DNA form, the CDR3 reads TGTGCCACCGGTCCCGATGAGCAGTTCTTC.

This clonotype was recorded at least ten times. J is TRBJ2-1 and V is TRBV6-5, with 9 bases fitting TRBD2. The CDR3 runs to 13 residues. J gave up 4 bases and V 10 bases, and 5 bases lay outside the gene matches. In germline, CDR1 is MNHEY, CDR2 SVGAGI. For the CDR3, the DNA is TGTGCCACCCGACTAGCGGTATACAATGAGCAGTTCTTC. Encoded protein: CATRLAVYNEQFF.

This clonotype was counted only a few times. The chain carries TRBV5-1 and TRBJ1-5; no firm D call. CDR1 is SGHRS and CDR2 is YFSETQ in the germline V gene. There are 14 residues in the CDR3. V was pared by 0 bases and J by 2 bases, with 6 bases between. For the CDR3, the DNA is TGCGCCAGCAGCTTGGTTGGTGGCAATCAGCCCCAGCATTTT. Protein: CASSLVGGNQPQHF.